The 32 T cell receptor beta chains listed next were all sequenced from one sample in a study of blood T cells in healthy people across ages. Sample-barcoded 5' priming and a J-beta primer mix drove a second PCR of roughly 6 to 12 cycles. TCRdb reprocessed the 5' RACE reads via MiXCR and lists one record per CDR3 protein. Of 1.8 million or so distinct CDR3 sequences in the sample, roughly two fifths were seen once. The sequenced material came from blood. Every receptor here comes from a human donor in good health.

This clonotype was counted once. The chain is built from TRBV19 and TRBJ2-7; tentatively, D is TRBD1 or TRBD2 (5 bases each). The germline CDR1 and CDR2 sequences are LNHDA and SQIVND (reference sequence). The length of the CDR3 is 15 residues. Trimming removed 6 bases from V and 2 bases from J, with 17 bases in between. The CDR3 sequence: CASSTLPGPTYEQYF. The CDR3 nucleotides read TGTGCCAGTAGCACTCTGCCGGGGCCGACCTACGAGCAGTACTTC.

This clonotype appeared a few times. This chain uses TRBV20-1 with TRBJ1-5; unclear D gene. The CDR3 has 15 amino acids. Per the germline V gene, CDR1 is DFQATT and CDR2 is SNEGSKA (reference sequence). Trimming shortened V by 0 bases and J by 5 bases, and 14 bases separated the two germline ends. This CDR3 reads CSAREDPREYQPQHF. The CDR3 nucleotides read TGCAGTGCTAGAGAGGATCCGCGAGAATATCAGCCCCAGCATTTT.

With regard to this clonotype: At one of its ends the junction is not consistent with the germline gene, which may arise from a read error. The rearrangement joins TRBV29-1 to TRBJ2-7, with no clear D. Germline values: CDR1 SQVTM, CDR2 ANQGSEA. This CDR3 region has 13 residues. Here the CDR3 DNA reads TGCAGCGTTGAAGATCCGGCCTCCTACGGGCAGTACTTC. Amino acid sequence: CSVEDPASYGQYF.

As for this clonotype: A read error is possible here, since a much larger clone lies one base away. V gene TRBV10-3 combines with J gene TRBJ2-1; 9 bases align to TRBD2. Germline V gene data show CDR1 as ENHRY and CDR2 as SYGVKD. The CDR3 is made up of 14 amino acids. Trimming removed 7 bases from V and 7 bases from J; junction bases left unmatched: 8. The CDR3 reads CAINLAGVGNEQFF. Here the CDR3 DNA reads TGTGCCATCAATTTAGCGGGGGTCGGGAATGAGCAGTTCTTC.

This clonotype was found a few times. V is TRBV20-1 and J is TRBJ2-7, with 8 bases identical to TRBD1. The germline CDR1 and CDR2 sequences are DFQATT and SNEGSKA (reference sequence). The V and J ends lost 5 bases and 4 bases, in that order; junction bases with no gene match: 10. The CDR3 spans 14 residues. CDR3 bases: TGCAGTGCTGCCTCAGGACAGGGAATTTACGAGCAGTACTTC. This sequence encodes CSAASGQGIYEQYF.

In its sample, this clonotype was seen a few times. The chain employs TRBV5-1 and TRBJ2-1; 7 bases fit TRBD1. The V gene's germline CDR1 is SGHRS and CDR2 YFSETQ. The length of the CDR3 is 12 residues. The junction had 4 bases not matched to a gene; V was cut back by 4 bases and J by 9 bases. The CDR3 region is CASSIRGLEQFF. In DNA, the CDR3 is TGCGCCAGCAGCATAAGGGGGCTTGAGCAGTTCTTC.

The rearrangement joins TRBV9 to TRBJ1-2; the D is unclear. Germline CDR1 reads SGDLS; CDR2 reads YYNGEE. The ends were cut back, 4 bases at V and 3 bases at J, with 19 bases in the middle. The length of the CDR3 is 16 residues. For the CDR3, the DNA is TGTGCCAGCAGCTCAAAGACTGGGGAGGCTTACTATGGCTACACCTTC. Its protein product is CASSSKTGEAYYGYTF.

The chain joins TRBV4-1 to TRBJ2-3; D tentatively fits TRBD1 or TRBD2 (5 bases each). V lost 7 bases, J lost 4 bases, and 18 bases lay in between. Germline loops: CDR1 MGHRA, CDR2 YSYEKL. The CDR3 totals 15 residues. CDR3 region: CASMLVGLAADTQYF. CDR3 nucleotides: TGCGCCAGCATGTTAGTGGGGCTAGCCGCAGATACGCAGTATTTT.

This clonotype came up once. The V gene is TRBV6-1, the J gene TRBJ1-1; 11 bases map to TRBD1. Germline lookup yields CDR1 MNHNS and CDR2 SASEGT. CDR3 length: 15 residues. The V and J ends lost 6 bases and 5 bases, in that order; junction bases with no gene match: 8. The CDR3: CASRPRTGGATEAFF. The CDR3 region has the DNA TGTGCCAGCAGACCTAGGACAGGGGGCGCGACTGAAGCTTTCTTT.

The genes are TRBV3-1 and TRBJ2-3, with 7 bases lining up with TRBD1. Germline loops: CDR1 LGHDT, CDR2 YNNKEL (reference sequence). V shed 4 bases and J 4 bases; nucleotides not matched to a gene: 11. This CDR3 contains 16 residues. The CDR3 DNA reads as TGTGCCAGCAGCCGATCCCGACAGGGCGCCCCAGATACGCAGTATTTT. Its translation is CASSRSRQGAPDTQYF.

This clonotype was picked up one time. The chain couples TRBV29-1 to TRBJ1-2, with D possibly being TRBD1 (5 bases). CDR3 size: 12 residues. V was cut by 4 bases and J by 6 bases, with 12 bases left in between. Germline V gives CDR1 SQVTM, CDR2 ANQGSEA. CDR3 bases: TGCAGCGTTGTAAGGACACCGGATGGCTACACCTTC. It translates to CSVVRTPDGYTF. Variable domain in full (rest from reference TRBV29-1 and TRBJ1-2): SAVISQKPSRDICQRGTSLTIQCQVDSQVTMMFWYRQQPGQSLTLIATANQGSEATYESGFVIDKFPISRPNLTFSTLTVSNMSPEDSSIYLCSVVRTPDGYTFGSGTRLTVV.

The chain uses TRBV5-6 and TRBJ1-4, with D possibly TRBD1 on 6 matching bases. Germline V lookup: CDR1 SGHDT, CDR2 YYEEEE. Trimming pared 4 bases from V and 8 bases from J, leaving 21 bases between. CDR3 length: 16 residues. CDR3 in amino acids: CASSTAHRDWSEKLFF. CDR3 coding DNA: TGTGCCAGCAGCACGGCCCACAGGGATTGGTCGGAAAAACTGTTTTTT.

The CDR3 loop reads CSARGRTASYNEQFF. CDR3 DNA sequence: TGCAGTGCTAGAGGGCGTACAGCGTCCTACAATGAGCAGTTCTTC. The rearrangement joins TRBV20-1 to TRBJ2-1; D unclear. V was trimmed by 1 base and J by 1 base, leaving 11 bases between them. Germline V lookup: CDR1 DFQATT, CDR2 SNEGSKA (reference sequence). The CDR3 is 15 residues long.

In this sample, this clonotype turned up a few times. The chain uses TRBV4-3 and TRBJ2-5, with TRBD1 identical over 7 bases. Germline V CDR1 and CDR2: LGHNA, YSLEER. This CDR3 is 15 amino acids long. J was trimmed by 2 bases and V by 1 base; bases with no gene match: 4. The CDR3 DNA reads as TGCGCCAGCAGCCAAGTCTTGGGACAGCAAGAGACCCAGTACTTC. It specifies CASSQVLGQQETQYF.

This clonotype was counted only a few times. The chain carries TRBV27 and TRBJ2-7; tentatively, D is TRBD1 (7 bases). V shed 0 bases and J shed 5 bases, with 11 bases lying between them. Germline loops: CDR1 MNHEY, CDR2 SMNVEV (reference sequence). The CDR3 loop spans 14 amino acids. Written as DNA, the CDR3 is TGTGCCAGCAGTTTATCGCAGGGGGAGGACGAGCAGTACTTC. Protein sequence: CASSLSQGEDEQYF.

This clonotype was detected only a few times. V and J are TRBV15 and TRBJ2-3; possibly TRBD1 or TRBD2 for D (5 bases each). CDR1 and CDR2 from the germline V gene are LNHNV and YYDKDF (reference sequence). V shed 0 bases and J shed 5 bases, with 15 bases lying between them. CDR3 length: 16 amino acids. The CDR3 DNA is TGTGCCACCAGCAGAGAAATCCGGGGCGGTAGAGATACGCAGTATTTT. It encodes CATSREIRGGRDTQYF.

V and J are TRBV4-3 and TRBJ1-6; D unresolved. Trimming removed 0 bases from V and 5 bases from J, with 17 bases in between. The CDR3 runs 18 residues. Germline loops: CDR1 LGHNA, CDR2 YSLEER. The CDR3 DNA follows: TGCGCCAGCAGCCAAGAATTCGGATTTGAGGTTAATAATTCACCCCTCCACTTT. This sequence encodes CASSQEFGFEVNNSPLHF.

In this sample, this clonotype turned up a few times. This chain links TRBV3-1 with TRBJ2-7, with D unclear. Germline assignment: CDR1 LGHDT and CDR2 YNNKEL (reference sequence). This CDR3 has 11 residues. The V and J ends lost 4 bases and 5 bases respectively, with 6 bases between them. The chain's CDR3 is CASSRSNEQYF. The CDR3 DNA sequence: TGTGCCAGCAGCCGCAGTAACGAGCAGTACTTC.

V gene TRBV20-1 combines with J gene TRBJ2-1; no clear D gene. Per germline, CDR1 DFQATT and CDR2 SNEGSKA (reference sequence). The ends were cut back, 1 base at V and 11 bases at J, with 9 bases in the middle. The CDR3 is 11 amino acids. The CDR3 here is CSARGPNKQFF. CDR3 bases: TGCAGTGCTAGAGGGCCGAATAAGCAGTTCTTC.

This clonotype showed up many times. The chain recombines TRBV29-1 with TRBJ2-3, with D tentatively TRBD1 (6 bases). V gave up 8 bases and J gave up 0 bases, with 12 bases separating them. This CDR3 has 13 amino acids. CDR1 is SQVTM, CDR2 ANQGSEA, per germline. CDR3 sequence reads: CSYHRESTDTQYF. CDR3 nucleotides: TGCAGCTACCACAGGGAAAGCACAGATACGCAGTATTTT.

The genes are TRBV7-6 and TRBJ2-1, with a tentative D call TRBD2 (7 bases). Germline CDR1 is SGHVS and CDR2 is FNYEAQ. The CDR3 covers 15 residues. V gave up 5 bases and J gave up 4 bases, with 15 bases separating them. The CDR3 protein is CASSQKGGRYNEQFF. CDR3 coding DNA: TGTGCCAGCAGCCAGAAGGGGGGGAGATACAATGAGCAGTTCTTC.

CDR3 amino acids: CASSFRTGWGTDTQYF. The DNA of the CDR3 is TGTGCCAGCAGCTTTCGGACTGGGTGGGGCACAGATACGCAGTATTTT. The chain carries TRBV7-2 and TRBJ2-3; the D gene is possibly TRBD2 (5 bases). This CDR3 has 16 residues. V shed 3 bases and J shed 1 base, with 14 bases lying between them. Germline V CDR1 and CDR2: SGHTA, FQGNSA. Full variable domain (remainder filled in from reference TRBV7-2 and TRBJ2-3): GAGVSQSPSNKVTEKGKDVELRCDPISGHTALYWYRQSLGQGLEFLIYFQGNSAPDKSGLPSDRFSAERTGGSVSTLTIQRTQQEDSAVYLCASSFRTGWGTDTQYFGPGTRLTVL.

The DNA for the CDR3 is TGCGCCAGCAGCCATGACCGGGACAAATACAATGAGCAGTTCTTC. It translates to CASSHDRDKYNEQFF. The chain has TRBV4-1 and TRBJ2-1; a possible D gene is TRBD1 (6 bases). V lost 3 bases to trimming and J lost 4 bases, with 13 bases between them. The CDR3 loop spans 15 amino acids. Germline values: CDR1 MGHRA, CDR2 YSYEKL.

The chain links TRBV20-1 to TRBJ2-1, with 8 bases lining up with TRBD1. From germline, CDR1 is DFQATT and CDR2 SNEGSKA (reference sequence). Trimming removed 2 bases from V and 8 bases from J; junction bases left unmatched: 5. The CDR3 runs 13 residues. The CDR3 here is CSARRQGAYEQFF. In nucleotides, the CDR3 is TGCAGTGCTAGAAGGCAGGGGGCCTATGAGCAGTTCTTC.

This clonotype was seen more than once but under ten times. The gene calls are TRBV4-3 and TRBJ2-1; D is unclear. The V gene's germline CDR1 is LGHNA and CDR2 YSLEER. The CDR3 is 14 residues long. Trimming removed 0 bases from V and 5 bases from J, with 8 bases in between. CDR3 nucleotides: TGCGCCAGCAGCCAAGAGTACTTTAACAATGAGCAGTTCTTC. Protein sequence: CASSQEYFNNEQFF.

This chain uses TRBV27 with TRBJ1-2; D perhaps matches TRBD1 (6 bases). With 6 bases removed from V and 6 bases from J, the gap between germline ends came to 14 bases. The CDR3 sequence is 13 residues long. Germline CDR1 is MNHEY and CDR2 is SMNVEV (reference sequence). CDR3 in amino acids: CASRNGTLHGYTF. DNA of the CDR3: TGTGCCAGCAGGAACGGGACATTGCATGGCTACACCTTC.

The table lists this clonotype with a few counts. V gene TRBV12-3 or TRBV12-4 combines with J gene TRBJ2-7; possibly TRBD2 for D (5 bases). Trimming pared 5 bases from V and 5 bases from J, leaving 19 bases between. This CDR3 region has 15 residues. The CDR3: CASSPYTGSTHEQYF. CDR3 bases: TGTGCCAGCAGTCCCTATACGGGGTCTACACACGAGCAGTACTTC.

The gene calls are TRBV20-1 and TRBJ1-1, with no clear D. V was pared by 3 bases and J by 0 bases, with 8 bases between. CDR1 and CDR2 (germline): DFQATT, SNEGSKA (reference sequence). The CDR3 loop spans 13 amino acids. The CDR3 DNA sequence: TGCAGTGCTAGTTATGCCATGAACACTGAAGCTTTCTTT. Amino acids: CSASYAMNTEAFF.

The genes are TRBV7-2 and TRBJ1-6; D might be TRBD1 (5 bases). There are 16 residues in the CDR3. Trimming left V 1 base short and J 3 bases short, with 10 bases between. Germline V gene data show CDR1 as SGHTA and CDR2 as FQGNSA. CDR3 sequence reads: CASSLDPGVYNSPLHF. The CDR3 DNA is TGTGCCAGCAGCTTAGATCCGGGGGTCTATAATTCACCCCTCCACTTT.

This chain uses TRBV7-6 with TRBJ1-4; 8 bases match TRBD1. Germline V gene lookup returns CDR1 SGHVS and CDR2 FNYEAQ. Trimming removed 4 bases from V and 11 bases from J; junction bases left unmatched: 9. CDR3 length equals 14 residues. CDR3 nucleotides: TGTGCCAGCAGCTCCTTGGACAGGGTCGGGAAACTGTTTTTT. Protein sequence: CASSSLDRVGKLFF.

This clonotype has just one count. The rearrangement joins TRBV27 to TRBJ1-5; D not certain. V lost 8 bases and J lost 2, with 16 bases in between. Germline V gene lookup returns CDR1 MNHEY and CDR2 SMNVEV (reference sequence). This CDR3 contains 15 residues. The CDR3 bases are TGTGCCAGCGGGCGGCGGGCTAATGGCAATCAGCCCCAGCATTTT. It specifies CASGRRANGNQPQHF.

The CDR3 nucleotides read TGTGCCACCAACCCGGGGACGGGGACTGAAGCTTTCTTT. This codes for CATNPGTGTEAFF. The gene calls are TRBV25-1 and TRBJ1-1, with D possibly being TRBD1 (5 bases). CDR1 is MGHDK, CDR2 SYGVNS, per germline. The length of the CDR3 is 13 residues. The V gene lost 10 bases and the J gene lost 5 bases, with 17 bases spanning the gap.